A selection of T cell receptor beta chains follows, all from one sample in a study of response to subunit inactivated influenza vaccine. From the RT-PCR reads, TCRdb called clonotypes with MiXCR, one entry per CDR3 protein. This sample yields roughly 760,000 distinct CDR3 sequences, of which approximately 22% are seen a single time; 10% to 13% belongs to the top ten. The material was PBMCs from blood, obtained around 5 days after vaccination. These receptors were taken from a man between 45 and 60 years old who received an inactivated influenza vaccine. The CDR3 runs from the conserved cysteine through the conserved F or W. The D gene is left open where the match is weak. Clone size is shown for a subset of rows, as once, few, many or a class of expanded clone.

J gene,V gene,clone size,D gene,CDR3 protein,CDR3 DNA
TRBJ1-1,TRBV3-1,-,-,CASSHQTNTEAFF,TGTGCCAGCAGCCACCAAACGAACACTGAAGCTTTCTTT
TRBJ2-5,TRBV7-9,-,-,CASSFTPASGETQYF,TGTGCCAGCAGCTTTACGCCCGCGAGTGGGGAGACCCAGTACTTC
TRBJ1-5,TRBV20-1,few,-,CSALNSGPARDNQPQHF,TGCAGTGCTCTTAATTCGGGACCCGCTAGGGACAATCAGCCCCAGCATTTT
TRBJ1-2,TRBV7-8,-,-,CASSPELGGYTF,TGTGCCAGCAGCCCCGAGTTAGGTGGCTACACCTTC
TRBJ2-3,TRBV12-3/TRBV12-4,-,-,CASSLWRAHTDTQYF,TGTGCCAGCAGTTTATGGCGGGCCCACACAGATACGCAGTATTTT
TRBJ1-2,TRBV29-1,-,-,CSVASGTKNGYTF,TGCAGCGTGGCCTCGGGGACAAAGAATGGCTACACCTTC
TRBJ2-7,TRBV4-3,-,TRBD1,CASSQGWDRVYEQYF,TGCGCCAGCAGCCAAGGATGGGACAGGGTCTACGAGCAGTACTTC
TRBJ1-1,TRBV20-1,-,-,CSARTADGAFF,TGCAGTGCCCGGACAGCTGACGGAGCTTTCTTT
TRBJ2-2,TRBV4-2,-,-,CASSQERDRNTGELFF,TGTGCCAGCAGCCAAGAGCGGGACAGGAACACCGGGGAGCTGTTTTTT
TRBJ2-6,TRBV20-1,-,-,CSASGGNSGANVLTF,TGCAGTGCTAGCGGGGGTAACTCTGGGGCCAACGTCCTGACTTTC
TRBJ2-1,TRBV3-1,few,TRBD2,CASSLSGTSGILLRYNEQFF,TGTGCCAGCAGCCTTTCCGGGACTAGCGGGATTTTATTACGGTACAATGAGCAGTTCTTC
TRBJ2-6,TRBV12-3/TRBV12-4,-,-,CATGFSPLSGANVLTF,TGTGCCACCGGTTTCTCCCCTCTCTCTGGGGCCAACGTCCTGACTTTC
TRBJ2-5,TRBV12-3/TRBV12-4,once,TRBD2,CASSSSTHPGTSGVGTQYF,TGTGCCAGCAGTTCCTCTACGCACCCCGGGACTAGCGGGGTAGGGACCCAGTACTTC
TRBJ2-7,TRBV7-9,-,TRBD1,CASSLVRTGDHEQYF,TGTGCCAGCAGCTTAGTCCGGACAGGGGACCACGAGCAGTACTTC
TRBJ2-1,TRBV7-9,-,TRBD2,CASSFGGRREQFF,TGTGCCAGCAGCTTCGGGGGGAGGCGGGAGCAGTTCTTC
TRBJ2-2,TRBV2,-,-,CASTGDTGELFF,TGTGCCAGCACCGGGGATACCGGGGAGCTGTTTTTT
TRBJ2-1,TRBV19,-,TRBD2,CASTSGQTNEQFF,TGTGCCAGTACTAGCGGGCAAACCAATGAGCAGTTCTTC
TRBJ2-7,TRBV6-1,-,TRBD2,CASSEGASSGKSSYEQYF,TGTGCCAGCAGTGAAGGTGCATCCAGCGGGAAGAGCTCCTACGAGCAGTACTTC
TRBJ2-6,TRBV10-2,-,TRBD2,CASSERAGLAGGGGSGANVLTF,TGCGCCAGCAGTGAGAGAGCCGGGCTAGCGGGAGGAGGGGGTTCTGGGGCCAACGTCCTGACTTTC
TRBJ2-2,TRBV10-3,few,-,CAISEQRYTGELFF,TGTGCCATCAGTGAACAGCGTTACACCGGGGAGCTGTTTTTT
TRBJ2-1,TRBV10-3,many,TRBD2,CAISPSRGEKDEQFF,TGTGCCATCAGTCCTTCTCGGGGGGAGAAGGATGAGCAGTTCTTC
TRBJ1-1,TRBV4-3,once,TRBD1,CASSRARGLWTEAFF,TGCGCCAGCAGCCGAGCAAGGGGGCTCTGGACTGAAGCTTTCTTT
TRBJ2-1,TRBV30,few,-,CAWSVTGHPNNEQFF,TGTGCCTGGAGTGTGACGGGACACCCAAACAATGAGCAGTTCTTC
TRBJ2-4,TRBV5-4,few,-,CASSLDGNSKNIQYF,TGTGCCAGCAGCTTGGATGGTAACAGCAAAAACATTCAGTACTTC
TRBJ1-6,TRBV6-2/TRBV6-3,few,-,CASSYRVSPLHF,TGTGCCAGCAGTTACAGGGTTTCACCCCTCCACTTT